The present entry profiles one T cell receptor (beta chain) with its context. These data belong to a study of T cells in localized non-small cell lung cancer. Data came from immunoSEQ multiplex PCR; TCRdb stores just in-frame clones and leaves some out. The sample records fewer than 35,000 clones, 91% being singletons. Germline CDR1 SGHAT, CDR2 FQNNGV. V gave up 6 bases and J gave up 9 bases, with 15 bases separating them. This CDR3 region has 14 residues. Sequencing was performed on PBMCs, taken before any cancer treatment. The receptor comes from a man aged 40 to 75 with stage II lung adenocarcinoma. The J gene is TRBJ1-6, the V gene TRBV11-2, with D perhaps TRBD1 (6 bases). The chain's CDR3 is CASSDRIGTSPLHF. In nucleotides, the CDR3 is TGTGCCAGCAGTGACAGGATAGGAACTTCACCCCTCCACTTT.